This T cell receptor (beta chain) was sequenced during a study of cytomegalovirus exposure and HLA in healthy donors. Study-wide findings and caveats: Cytomegalovirus association was assigned to about 150 TCR beta chains. The finding came from a later analysis; first-cohort TCR clusters tended to co-occur in the roughly 120 validation repertoires. Among TCR sequences, most were rare, though some public TCRs appeared in many donors.

Only in-frame clones appear in the TCRdb table, and some are missing; sequencing was by immunoSEQ multiplex PCR. The sample lists roughly 280,000 clones, 80% to 90% occurring once. Comments on this clone: What it binds is not known.

CDR3 length: 14 residues. Germline values: CDR1 MNHNS, CDR2 SASEGT. Trimming took 8 bases from V and 1 from J, leaving 14 bases between them. The gene calls are TRBV6-1 and TRBJ1-1; D might be TRBD1 (5 bases). The clonotype originates from a woman younger than 35 in good health and CMV-seronegative. What was sequenced was PBMCs. CDR3 sequence: CASRYRGTNTEAFF. As DNA, the CDR3 is TGTGCCAGCCGGTACCGGGGGACGAACACTGAAGCTTTCTTT.